The 2 T cell receptor beta chains presented below share a single source sample, sequenced in a study of T cells expressing NK-cell markers. Reanalyzing the 5' RACE reads, TCRdb keeps one entry per CDR3 protein, without DNA. The sample totals about 300,000 distinct CDR3 sequences. The sequenced sample was blood T cells: a sorted CD56 or NKG2C T cell subset, CD4+ or CD8+ T cells, or bulk PBMC T cells (not recorded which). These receptors came from a woman aged 18 to 75 in good health.

This chain links TRBV24-1 with TRBJ2-7; TCRdb names TRBD1, which stays unverified in the absence of DNA. The germline V gene encodes CDR1 KGHDR and CDR2 SFDVKD. The CDR3 length is 15 residues. The CDR3 protein is CATSEGGTGKEEQYF.

This chain uses TRBV20-1 with TRBJ2-5. The CDR3 spans 13 residues. Germline assignment: CDR1 DFQATT and CDR2 SNEGSKA (reference sequence). CDR3 region: CSASDLATGTQYF.